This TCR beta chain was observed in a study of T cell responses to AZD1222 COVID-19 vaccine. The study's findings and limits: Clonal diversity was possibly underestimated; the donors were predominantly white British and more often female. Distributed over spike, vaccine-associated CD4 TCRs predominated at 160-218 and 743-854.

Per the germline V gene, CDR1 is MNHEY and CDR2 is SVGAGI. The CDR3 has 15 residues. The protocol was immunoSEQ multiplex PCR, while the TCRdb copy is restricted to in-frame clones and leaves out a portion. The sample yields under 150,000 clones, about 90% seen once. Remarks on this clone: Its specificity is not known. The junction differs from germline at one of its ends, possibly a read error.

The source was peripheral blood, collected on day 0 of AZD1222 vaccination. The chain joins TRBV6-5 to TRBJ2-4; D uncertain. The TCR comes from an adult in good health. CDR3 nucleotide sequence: TGTGCCAGCAGTTACTCCGCCACAGCCGAAAACATTCAGTACTTC. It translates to CASSYSATAENIQYF.